The 18 T cell receptor beta chains below all came from one sample that was sequenced in a study of control samples from healthy donors and cancer patients. Profiling relied on immunoSEQ multiplex PCR, and the TCRdb table lists in-frame clones only, not all of them. The sample has 130,000 or so clones, 75% to 95% seen once. Sequenced: blood. Every receptor here comes from a man aged 40-49 years in good health.

The rearrangement joins TRBV12-2 to TRBJ1-5. TRBV12-2 constitutes a pseudogene. The CDR3 consists of 17 residues. CDR3 loop: CASRSLARTVEIQPQHF. The CDR3 nucleotides read TGTGCAAGTCGCTCTCTCGCGAGGACGGTAGAAATCCAGCCCCAGCATTTT.

The chain employs TRBV28 and TRBJ1-5; D not resolved. V was cut by 5 bases and J by 7 bases, with 9 bases left in between. This CDR3 is 12 amino acids long. In germline, CDR1 is MDHEN, CDR2 SYDVKM. The CDR3 region has the DNA TGTGCCAGCAGTCCCTCGGGCCAGCCCCAGCATTTT. It specifies CASSPSGQPQHF.

The chain links TRBV12-3 or TRBV12-4 to TRBJ2-2; D gene uncertain. The CDR3 sequence is 12 residues long. Deletions cut 5 bases from V and 6 bases from J, with 7 bases between. In DNA form, the CDR3 reads TGTGCCAGCAGTCCCTTATCCGGGGAGCTGTTTTTT. Translating gives CASSPLSGELFF.

This chain joins TRBV12-3 or TRBV12-4 and TRBJ1-1; D gene uncertain. There are 13 residues in the CDR3. V lost 10 bases and J 0 bases, leaving 12 bases between the germline ends. CDR3 sequence reads: CATRLNLNTEAFF. In nucleotides, the CDR3 is TGTGCCACGCGATTAAATTTGAACACTGAAGCTTTCTTT.

This clone appeared a single time. The chain is built from TRBV3-1 (or the pseudogene TRBV3-2) and TRBJ2-5; D uncertain. Trimming stripped 5 bases from V and 2 bases from J, with 15 bases between. Germline V gene lookup returns CDR1 LGHDT and CDR2 YNNKEL (reference sequence). The CDR3 covers 15 residues. The CDR3 reads CASSSHRDWQETQYF. CDR3 nucleotides: TGTGCCAGCAGCTCCCACCGTGACTGGCAAGAGACCCAGTACTTC.

The rearrangement joins TRBV3-1 (or the pseudogene TRBV3-2) to TRBJ2-5; no clear D gene. Trimming removed 4 bases from V and 4 bases from J, with 10 bases in between. The CDR3 is 13 amino acids. Germline CDR1 is LGHDT and CDR2 is YNNKEL (reference sequence). CDR3 nucleotides: TGTGCCAGCAGCCTACAGATTAGAGAGACCCAGTACTTC. Translation: CASSLQIRETQYF.

The chain links TRBV6-6 to TRBJ2-7; D not resolved. The CDR3 consists of 12 residues. The germline V and J ends were trimmed by 6 bases and 5 bases, with 11 bases remaining between them. Germline V gives CDR1 MNHNY, CDR2 SVGAGI (reference sequence). The CDR3 sequence: CASSPGRDEQYF. The CDR3 nucleotides are TGTGCCAGCAGCCCCGGCCGGGACGAGCAGTACTTC.

The rearrangement uses TRBV7-9 and TRBJ1-6, with D perhaps matching TRBD1 (5 bases). Trimming pared 1 base from V and 3 bases from J, leaving 19 bases between. Per germline, CDR1 SEHNR and CDR2 FQNEAQ (reference sequence). The CDR3 has 19 amino acids. CDR3: CASSLGGPYETFYNSPLHF. Written as DNA, the CDR3 is TGTGCCAGCAGCTTAGGGGGACCTTATGAAACCTTCTATAATTCACCCCTCCACTTT.

The V and J genes are TRBV7-9 and TRBJ1-2; TRBD1 matches 8 bases. The J segment lost 8 bases and the V segment lost 5 bases, leaving 13 bases of the junction unmatched. The CDR3 length is 15 residues. Germline lookup yields CDR1 SEHNR and CDR2 FQNEAQ (reference sequence). The CDR3 nucleotides read TGTGCCAGCAGCCTGCGACAGGGGCCCAAGATGGGCTACACCTTC. As protein: CASSLRQGPKMGYTF.

This clone has a single count. J is TRBJ2-5 and V is TRBV12-3 or TRBV12-4; D ambiguous. Trimming took off 5 bases at V and 5 bases at J, with 12 bases between the two ends. The CDR3 runs to 13 residues. The CDR3 protein is CASSPGGWETQYF. In DNA, the CDR3 is TGTGCCAGCAGTCCGGGTGGGTGGGAGACCCAGTACTTC.

The chain joins TRBV7-9 to TRBJ2-3, with 8 bases matching TRBD2. The CDR3 covers 12 residues. Germline V gene data show CDR1 as SEHNR and CDR2 as FQNEAQ (reference sequence). CDR3 protein: CSGGPPTDTQYF. CDR3 DNA: TGTAGCGGGGGCCCTCCCACAGATACGCAGTATTTT.

This clone was picked up one time. This chain connects TRBV5-1 to TRBJ2-3; possibly TRBD1 for D (6 bases). CDR3 length: 16 amino acids. V was clipped by 0 bases and J by 2 bases, with 13 bases between them. CDR1 and CDR2 (germline): SGHRS, YFSETQ. CDR3 protein: CASSLGAGVPTDTQYF. The CDR3 coding sequence is TGCGCCAGCAGCTTGGGGGCAGGGGTACCCACAGATACGCAGTATTTT.

V gene TRBV18 combines with J gene TRBJ2-2; TRBD1 agrees at 7 bases. CDR1 and CDR2 from the germline V gene are KGHSH and LQKENI. This CDR3 is 15 amino acids long. V trimming: 1 base; J trimming: 4 bases; junction bases outside the gene matches: 3. CDR3 nucleotide sequence: TGTGCCAGCTCACCACAGACAGGGCTCACCGGGGAGCTGTTTTTT. Translation: CASSPQTGLTGELFF.

The chain carries TRBV19 and TRBJ2-2; D may be TRBD2 (6 bases). CDR1 and CDR2 (germline): LNHDA, SQIVND (reference sequence). CDR3 length equals 15 residues. V was cut by 7 bases and J by 2 bases, with 14 bases left in between. CDR3: CASNSGDLNTGELFF. In DNA, the CDR3 is TGTGCCAGTAACTCGGGGGACCTCAACACCGGGGAGCTGTTTTTT.

The chain joins TRBV5-1 to TRBJ2-1, with D hard to call. The CDR3 is made up of 15 amino acids. Deletions cut 0 bases from V and 0 bases from J, with 7 bases between. CDR1 and CDR2 from the germline V gene are SGHRS and YFSETQ. The CDR3 sequence: CASSLEPRSYNEQFF. The CDR3, as DNA: TGCGCCAGCAGCTTGGAGCCGCGCTCCTACAATGAGCAGTTCTTC.

The chain employs TRBV9 and TRBJ2-5; 12 nucleotides agree with TRBD1. The CDR3 has 15 residues. V was pared by 4 bases and J by 5 bases, with 6 bases of the junction left unmatched. Germline V gives CDR1 SGDLS, CDR2 YYNGEE. CDR3 sequence: CASSTGTGGGETQYF. CDR3 in DNA: TGTGCCAGCAGCACCGGGACAGGGGGCGGGGAGACCCAGTACTTC.

The chain carries TRBV29-1 and TRBJ2-3; 9 nucleotides line up with TRBD2. Germline loops: CDR1 SQVTM, CDR2 ANQGSEA. Trimming at V came to 5 bases and at J to 1 base, leaving 4 bases not matched to a gene. The CDR3 has 14 residues. The chain's CDR3 is CSVLAGARTDTQYF. DNA of the CDR3: TGCAGCGTTTTAGCGGGGGCCCGCACAGATACGCAGTATTTT.

The chain has TRBV4-1 and TRBJ2-3, with D maybe TRBD1 (5 bases). Germline V lookup: CDR1 MGHRA, CDR2 YSYEKL. The CDR3 extends over 15 amino acids. V shed 1 base and J shed 2 bases, with 10 bases lying between them. The CDR3: CASSQAGYYTDTQYF. The CDR3 DNA reads as TGCGCCAGCAGCCAAGCAGGGTACTACACAGATACGCAGTATTTT.